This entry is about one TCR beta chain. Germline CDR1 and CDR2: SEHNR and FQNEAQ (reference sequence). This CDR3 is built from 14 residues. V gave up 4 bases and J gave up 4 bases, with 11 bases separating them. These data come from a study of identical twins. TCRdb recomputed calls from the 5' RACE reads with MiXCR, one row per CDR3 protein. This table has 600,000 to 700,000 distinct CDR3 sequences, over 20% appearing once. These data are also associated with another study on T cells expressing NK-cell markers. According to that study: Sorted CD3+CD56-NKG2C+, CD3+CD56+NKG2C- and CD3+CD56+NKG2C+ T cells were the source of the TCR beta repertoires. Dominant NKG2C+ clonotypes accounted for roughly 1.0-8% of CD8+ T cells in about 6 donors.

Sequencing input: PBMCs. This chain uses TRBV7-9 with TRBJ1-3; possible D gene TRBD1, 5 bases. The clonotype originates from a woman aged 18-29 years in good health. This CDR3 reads CASSSQGKGNTIYF. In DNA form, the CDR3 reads TGTGCCAGCAGCTCCCAGGGCAAAGGAAACACCATATATTTT. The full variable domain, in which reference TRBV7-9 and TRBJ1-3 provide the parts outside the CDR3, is DTGVSQNPRHKITKRGQNVTFRCDPISEHNRLYWYRQTLGQGPEFLTYFQNEAQLEKSRLLSDRFSAERPKGSFSTLEIQRTEQGDSAMYLCASSSQGKGNTIYFGEGSWLTVV.